This T cell receptor beta chain was profiled in a study of Ad26.COV2.S vaccination and SARS-CoV-2 variants. Overall study: Donor had been placed in the Ad26.COV2.S arm of the COV1001 trial. Ad26.COV2.S, an intramuscular injection, was given once or twice 56 days apart. Overall study results and limits: Quantification of TCR breadth and depth may have yielded underestimates of total T cell responses.

The treatment is: around 19 received Ad26.COV2.S at low or high dose, single or two shots; several received placebo; per-sample allocation not given. Day 63 after the first injection of vaccine or placebo was the sampling time. Trimming pared 1 base from V and 5 bases from J, leaving 4 bases between. The germline CDR1 and CDR2 sequences are SGHRS and YFSETQ. The CDR3 consists of 11 residues. Only in-frame clones appear in the TCRdb table, and some are missing; sequencing was by immunoSEQ multiplex PCR. The table records hundreds of thousands of clones, approximately 86% of them present only once. As regards this clone: Its antigen is unknown.

J is TRBJ2-7 and V is TRBV5-1; D unclear. This TCR was recovered from a person aged 18-65 years who received the Ad26.COV2.S COVID-19 vaccine or a placebo. Sample: peripheral blood, taken in a trial of Ad26.COV2.S vaccine versus placebo. The DNA for the CDR3 is TGCGCCAGCAGCTTGAGGGACGAGCAGTACTTC. Amino acid sequence: CASSLRDEQYF.